The clone carrying this T cell receptor (beta chain) was observed a handful of times. Sequenced by immunoSEQ multiplex PCR; TCRdb stores in-frame clones only, minus some. The sample comprises a few hundred thousand clones, 70% to 90% of which are singletons, and more than 0.75% rests with the top ten. The sample belongs to a study of blood T cell repertoires in COVID-19. About the research overall: COVID-19 samples, acute and convalescent, were from the United States, Italy and Spain.

The CDR3 consists of 15 residues. Germline V lookup: CDR1 GTSNPN, CDR2 SVGIG (reference sequence). The V end was cut by 0 bases, the J end by 2 bases, with 14 bases between. This TCR was sampled from a man aged 35-49 years with acute or convalescent COVID-19. This chain connects TRBV30 to TRBJ2-7; D is perhaps TRBD1 (5 bases). The sample comprised peripheral blood. The CDR3 region is CAWSVSRQGPYEQYF. CDR3 in DNA: TGTGCCTGGAGTGTCTCGCGGCAGGGTCCCTACGAGCAGTACTTC.